Following are 19 T cell receptor beta chains from one sample sequenced in a study of T cell repertoires in cytomegalovirus infection. TCRdb processed the reads anew with MiXCR; each CDR3 protein has one entry. This sample has some 920,000 distinct CDR3 sequences, with roughly 30% found just once. What these receptors recognize is not known. Material: cultured CD8+ T cells from PBMCs, obtained from culture after CMV antigen stimulation. These receptors were obtained from a human donor in good health (CMV status not recorded). Some clones in this sample may be carry-over from other donors' samples.

This chain links TRBV4-3 with TRBJ1-2; perhaps TRBD1 as D (5 bases). This CDR3 is built from 15 residues. CDR1 LGHNA and CDR2 YSLEER come from the germline V gene. Trimming took 4 bases from V and 4 from J, leaving 16 bases between them. The CDR3, as DNA: TGCGCCAGCAGCCCAGTAAGCGACAGACTCTATGGCTACACCTTC. Translated, it gives CASSPVSDRLYGYTF.

This clonotype was detected only once. One base away lies a much larger clone, so this may be a sequencing read error. The chain carries TRBV7-6 and TRBJ2-2; 7 nucleotides agree with TRBD1. V gave up 2 bases and J gave up 7 bases; unmatched junction bases: 13. Germline loops: CDR1 SGHVS, CDR2 FNYEAQ. The CDR3 has 17 amino acids. CDR3 coding DNA: TGTGCCAGCAGCTTACCCCGACAGGGTTTGGACATCGGGGAGCTGTTTTTT. It encodes CASSLPRQGLDIGELFF.

This clonotype came up many times. The chain carries TRBV7-2 and TRBJ1-6; maybe TRBD1 (5 bases). This CDR3 contains 18 residues. Trimming removed 3 bases at V and 0 bases at J, with 15 bases between. Germline V gene sequence: CDR1 SGHTA, CDR2 FQGNSA. The CDR3: CASSLDSGLSSYNSPLHF. The CDR3 DNA reads as TGTGCCAGCAGCTTGGACTCGGGACTGAGCTCCTATAATTCACCCCTCCACTTT.

The table lists this clonotype with a few counts. J is TRBJ2-5 and V is TRBV6-1; no firm D call. There are 12 residues in the CDR3. V was shortened by 0 bases and J by 5 bases, with 4 bases between the two germline ends. Germline lookup yields CDR1 MNHNS and CDR2 SASEGT. The CDR3 sequence: CASSEAPETQYF. The CDR3 DNA follows: TGTGCCAGCAGTGAAGCACCGGAGACCCAGTACTTC.

The V gene is TRBV27, the J gene TRBJ2-3; D might be TRBD2 (6 bases). Germline V gene sequence: CDR1 MNHEY, CDR2 SMNVEV (reference sequence). The CDR3 loop spans 13 amino acids. V dropped 2 bases and J dropped 12 bases, with 15 bases sitting between them. The CDR3 region is CASSLSGGGAQYF. The DNA for the CDR3 is TGTGCCAGCAGTTTAAGCGGAGGCGGGGCACAGTATTTT.

This clonotype was counted between two and nine times. The rearrangement links TRBV4-1 to TRBJ1-4, with D tentatively TRBD1 (5 bases). Trimming removed 0 bases at V and 7 bases at J, with 15 bases between. The CDR3 is made up of 16 amino acids. Germline V gene data show CDR1 as MGHRA and CDR2 as YSYEKL. The CDR3 protein is CASSQESDWGGEKLFF. CDR3 DNA: TGCGCCAGCAGCCAAGAATCGGATTGGGGGGGTGAAAAACTGTTTTTT.

On this clonotype: At one boundary the junction diverges from the germline segment, which might be a read error. The rearrangement joins TRBV12-3 or TRBV12-4 to TRBJ2-1; 11 nucleotides match TRBD2. The CDR3 is made up of 18 amino acids. In DNA, the CDR3 is TGTACCAGCACCTTGGGGCCTAGATTAGCGGGGGGGCCCAATGAGCAGTTCTTC. Its protein product is CTSTLGPRLAGGPNEQFF.

The V and J genes are TRBV2 and TRBJ2-7, with 9 bases lining up with TRBD1. V lost 4 bases to trimming and J lost 4 bases; unmatched junction nucleotides: 5. Germline CDR1 reads SNHLY; CDR2 reads FYNNEI. The CDR3 has 14 amino acids. The CDR3 DNA reads TGTGCCAGCAGTGCCGGGACAGGGCCTTACGAGCAGTACTTC. It codes for CASSAGTGPYEQYF.

The chain uses TRBV5-4 and TRBJ2-2; 7 bases align to TRBD2. CDR1 and CDR2 (germline): SGHNT, YYREEE (reference sequence). The J segment lost 7 bases and the V segment lost 10 bases, leaving 4 bases of the junction unmatched. CDR3 length equals 11 residues. CDR3 amino acids: CAPSGGGELFF. DNA for the CDR3: TGTGCCCCATCGGGAGGCGGGGAGCTGTTTTTT.

This chain joins TRBV12-3 or TRBV12-4 and TRBJ2-3; 11 nucleotides agree with TRBD2. The V and J ends lost 7 bases and 0 bases, in that order; junction bases with no gene match: 18. This CDR3 has 20 residues. The chain's CDR3 is CASTHTGLAGGGYSTDTQYF. The CDR3 DNA sequence: TGTGCCAGCACCCATACAGGCCTAGCGGGGGGCGGTTACAGCACAGATACGCAGTATTTT.

This clonotype has just a few counts. The V gene is TRBV10-3, the J gene TRBJ2-7, with TRBD2 identical over 8 bases. This CDR3 spans 14 amino acids. V lost 8 bases, J lost 2 bases, and 8 bases stayed unmatched. The germline V gene has CDR1 ENHRY and CDR2 SYGVKD. As DNA, the CDR3 is TGTGCCATCTGGGCGGGGGGTACACCCTACGAGCAGTACGTC. It is translated as CAIWAGGTPYEQYV.

The sample holds many counts of this clonotype. The rearrangement links TRBV7-6 to TRBJ2-1; maybe TRBD2 (6 bases). The CDR3 covers 14 residues. Trimming stripped 0 bases from V and 7 bases from J, with 10 bases between. Germline lookup yields CDR1 SGHVS and CDR2 FNYEAQ. In nucleotides, the CDR3 is TGTGCCAGCAGCTTAGCGGGGGGAATGAATGAGCAGTTCTTC. As protein: CASSLAGGMNEQFF. Supplemented by reference TRBV7-6 and TRBJ2-1, the full variable domain reads GAGVSQSPRYKVTKRGQDVALRCDPISGHVSLYWYRQALGQGPEFLTYFNYEAQQDKSGLPNDRFSAERPEGSISTLTIQRTEQRDSAMYRCASSLAGGMNEQFFGPGTRLTVL.

V and J are TRBV6-2 or TRBV6-3 and TRBJ2-3, with 11 bases that match TRBD2. J gave up 2 bases and V 2 bases, and 6 bases lay outside the gene matches. The length of the CDR3 is 17 residues. Germline CDR1 MNHEY, CDR2 SVGEGT. CDR3 nucleotide sequence: TGTGCCAGCAGTTACCAACTAGCGGGGGATGACACAGATACGCAGTATTTT. Translation gives CASSYQLAGDDTDTQYF.

V gene TRBV2 combines with J gene TRBJ2-2; D perhaps matches TRBD1 (5 bases). V gave up 1 base and J gave up 2 bases, with 11 bases separating them. This CDR3 is built from 16 residues. Germline V lookup: CDR1 SNHLY, CDR2 FYNNEI. The CDR3 nucleotides read TGTGCCAGCAGTGAAGATCCCAGGGCTAACACCGGGGAGCTGTTTTTT. Residues: CASSEDPRANTGELFF.

This clonotype was picked up many times. The chain recombines TRBV7-2 with TRBJ1-1; TRBD1 might be the D (5 bases). The CDR3 consists of 18 residues. Per the germline V gene, CDR1 is SGHTA and CDR2 is FQGNSA. V was shortened by 6 bases and J by 3 bases, with 26 bases between the two germline ends. CDR3 nucleotides: TGTGCCAGCAGACTCAACCGCCGGCTATCCTCCAGGGACACTGAAGCTTTCTTT. Encoded protein: CASRLNRRLSSRDTEAFF.

This chain joins TRBV10-3 and TRBJ2-3; TRBD2 matches 7 bases. The CDR3 extends over 17 amino acids. With V trimmed by 6 bases and J by 0 bases, 12 bases remained unmatched. Looked up from germline, CDR1 is ENHRY and CDR2 is SYGVKD. Written as DNA, the CDR3 is TGTGCCATCAGGGCTATGGAGGCGGGGGAGAGCACAGATACGCAGTATTTT. Translated, it gives CAIRAMEAGESTDTQYF.

This clonotype was seen a few times. The chain recombines TRBV10-2 with TRBJ2-3; 10 bases match TRBD2. The junction had 4 bases not matched to a gene; V was cut back by 2 bases and J by 2 bases. Germline-derived CDR1 and CDR2 are WSHSY and SAAADI. This CDR3 comprises 16 residues. CDR3 residues: CASSERSGGLTDTQYF. Written as DNA, the CDR3 is TGCGCCAGCAGTGAGCGTAGCGGGGGGCTCACAGATACGCAGTATTTT.

This clonotype was observed a single time. The CDR3 DNA follows: TGTGCCAGCAGTTACCTGGGACAGGAAGAAGGCTACGAGCAGTACTTC. Protein sequence: CASSYLGQEEGYEQYF. The chain joins TRBV6-8 to TRBJ2-7; 8 bases match TRBD1. CDR3 size: 16 residues. V lost 2 bases, J lost 3 bases, and 9 bases stayed unmatched. From germline, CDR1 is MNHGY and CDR2 SAAAGT.

This chain connects TRBV6-5 to TRBJ2-2; D is perhaps TRBD2 (5 bases). Trimming shortened V by 4 bases and J by 5 bases, and 8 bases separated the two germline ends. The CDR3 extends over 13 amino acids. CDR1 is MNHEY, CDR2 SVGAGI, per germline. The CDR3 protein is CASSSTSTGELFF. CDR3 coding DNA: TGTGCCAGCAGTTCCACTAGTACCGGGGAGCTGTTTTTT.